The entry below describes one T cell receptor (beta chain). The antigen is undetermined. Measured with immunoSEQ multiplex PCR; TCRdb has only the in-frame clones, and not every one. The top ten hold 5% to 6% of the sample, which has roughly 60,000 clones, about 87% seen once. Germline CDR1 SGDLS, CDR2 YYNGEE. Trimming removed 2 bases from V and 4 bases from J; junction bases left unmatched: 3. CDR3 length: 14 residues. This entry belongs to a study of OX40 agonist ivuxolimab in advanced cancers. Whole-study results and caveats: No determination was made of the antigen specificity of the expanded peripheral T cells.

The receptor's source is an adult with an advanced solid tumor such as melanoma, head and neck, liver or kidney cancer. The specimen comprised CD4+ or CD8+ T cells sorted from blood, sampled in a trial of the OX40 agonist ivuxolimab. V is TRBV9 and J is TRBJ1-1; TRBD1 aligns across 9 bases. CDR3 coding DNA: TGTGCCAGCAGCGTGGGACAGGGAGGCACTGAAGCTTTCTTT. Translation: CASSVGQGGTEAFF.